This T cell receptor (beta chain) stems from a study of cytomegalovirus exposure and HLA in healthy donors. Notes on the study in general: Available immune exposure information was restricted to CMV serostatus only.

As for this clone: Its antigen remains unidentified.

Use of 60 Vbeta and 13 Jbeta primers characterized the PCR. Sequencing was performed with immunoSEQ multiplex PCR; in TCRdb, only in-frame clones are kept and a portion is missing. This table holds roughly 100,000 clones, under 80% found once. The clonotype originates from a woman between 45 and 60 years old in good health and CMV-seropositive. Sample: PBMCs.

The CDR3 DNA follows: TGTGCCAGCAGCTTGGGCCTCAGCAATCAGCCCCAGCATTTT. As protein: CASSLGLSNQPQHF. The J gene is TRBJ1-5, the V gene TRBV11-2; D gene uncertain. The germline V and J ends were trimmed by 3 bases and 1 base, with 7 bases remaining between them. CDR3 length: 14 amino acids. Germline V gene data show CDR1 as SGHAT and CDR2 as FQNNGV. The whole variable domain, filled in from reference TRBV11-2 and TRBJ1-5, reads EAGVAQSPRYKIIEKRQSVAFWCNPISGHATLYWYQQILGQGPKLLIQFQNNGVVDDSQLPKDRFSAERLKGVDSTLKIQPAKLEDSAVYLCASSLGLSNQPQHFGDGTRLSIL.